This T cell receptor (beta chain) comes out of a study of beta chain features in type 1 diabetes. Regarding the study as a whole: In all four CD4+ subsets, TCRB CDR3 length was significantly, moderately reduced in type 1 diabetes. Here, the possible influence of HLA type (on TCRB rearrangement) remained unresolved.

Points on this clone: Its antigen is not known.

Reverse transcribing all isolated RNA meant expressed TCRB transcripts were sequenced. The table came from immunoSEQ multiplex PCR; TCRdb's copy has only in-frame clones and leaves some out. The table has under 850,000 clones, 13% seen once. Naive, central memory, regulatory and stem cell-like memory cells within the CD4+ compartment were sorted using CD45RO/CCR7/CD25/CD127/CD95/CD27. Material: naive CD4+ T cells from blood. The sequence was obtained from a man aged 18 to 29 with type 1 diabetes.

The CDR3 protein is CAISKEGEAYNEQFF. Here the CDR3 DNA reads TGTGCCATCAGCAAGGAGGGGGAAGCCTACAATGAGCAGTTCTTC. The chain links TRBV10-3 to TRBJ2-1; D is tentatively TRBD1 or TRBD2 (6 bases each). This CDR3 region has 15 residues. V shed 6 bases and J shed 2 bases, with 14 bases lying between them. CDR1 ENHRY and CDR2 SYGVKD come from the germline V gene.